The 32 T cell receptor beta chains in this list originate from one sample, sequenced in a study of shared clonotypes between healthy human individuals. Sequencing used immunoSEQ multiplex PCR; TCRdb keeps in-frame clones, though not all of them. The profile shows approximately 2.5 million clones, approximately 94% of them singletons. The sample taken for sequencing was naive CD4+ T cells from PBMCs. Noted subset: CD45RA+ positively selected. These receptors were obtained from a man between 18 and 29 years old in good health. Some clones in this sample may be carry-over from other donors' samples.

The CDR3 DNA reads as TGTGCCAGCAGCTTAAGGGGGAGGGGCACCGGGGAGCTGTTTTTT. Protein product: CASSLRGRGTGELFF. The genes are TRBV7-3 and TRBJ2-2; 7 bases line up with TRBD2. The V and J ends lost 1 base and 4 bases, in that order; junction bases with no gene match: 3. The germline V gene has CDR1 SGHTA and CDR2 FQGTGA. The CDR3 runs to 15 residues.

For the CDR3, the DNA is TGTGCCAGCAGCCACCCGACAGGGGGCGACTATGGCTACACCTTC. Protein: CASSHPTGGDYGYTF. J is TRBJ1-2 and V is TRBV28, with TRBD1 matching over 10 bases. V lost 6 bases and J lost 3; bases outside the gene matches: 7. CDR3 length: 15 amino acids. Germline CDR1 is MDHEN and CDR2 is SYDVKM.

This chain connects TRBV7-6 to TRBJ2-5, with D hard to call. With 1 base removed from V and 5 bases from J, the gap between germline ends came to 14 bases. Per the germline V gene, CDR1 is SGHVS and CDR2 is FNYEAQ. The CDR3 has 15 amino acids. The CDR3 reads CASSLVPAPAETQYF. For the CDR3, the DNA is TGTGCCAGCAGCTTAGTTCCGGCCCCGGCGGAGACCCAGTACTTC.

The V and J genes are TRBV30 and TRBJ1-6; a weak D match, TRBD1 (6 bases). Germline V gene data show CDR1 as GTSNPN and CDR2 as SVGIG (reference sequence). The CDR3 consists of 13 residues. Trimming pared 4 bases from V and 7 bases from J, leaving 11 bases between. In nucleotides, the CDR3 is TGTGCCTGGACTAGACAGGTGAATTCACCCCTCCACTTT. It specifies CAWTRQVNSPLHF.

This sequence joins TRBV5-1 and TRBJ2-3; tentative D call: TRBD2 (6 bases). V lost 5 bases and J lost 1, with 8 bases in between. Germline CDR1 and CDR2: SGHRS and YFSETQ. The CDR3 has 13 residues. In DNA, the CDR3 is TGCGCCAGCAGGGAGGGCCGCACAGATACGCAGTATTTT. It codes for CASREGRTDTQYF.

The chain recombines TRBV6-1 with TRBJ1-5, with D perhaps TRBD1 (6 bases). Trimming took off 4 bases at V and 3 bases at J, with 13 bases between the two ends. This CDR3 has 15 amino acids. The germline V gene encodes CDR1 MNHNS and CDR2 SASEGT. The chain's CDR3 is CASSGGRGDNQPQHF. The CDR3 DNA follows: TGTGCCAGCAGTGGGGGCAGGGGAGACAATCAGCCCCAGCATTTT.

DNA for the CDR3: TGTGCCAGCAGCTTAGTCGCGGTGTATTACGAGCAGTACTTC. It specifies CASSLVAVYYEQYF. The chain uses TRBV7-9 and TRBJ2-7, with no clear D. CDR3 length: 14 amino acids. Germline CDR1 is SEHNR and CDR2 is FQNEAQ (reference sequence). V gave up 1 base and J gave up 4 bases, with 11 bases separating them.

The chain recombines TRBV5-1 with TRBJ2-3, with 7 bases aligning to TRBD1. Germline V gene data show CDR1 as SGHRS and CDR2 as YFSETQ. This CDR3 is built from 14 residues. V shed 7 bases, J shed 2 bases, and the junction held 7 bases outside the gene matches. The DNA for the CDR3 is TGCGCCAGCTGGACAGGAGGAGTCACAGATACGCAGTATTTT. Translation gives CASWTGGVTDTQYF. Based on the CDR3 plus reference TRBV5-1 and TRBJ2-3, the full variable domain is KAGVTQTPRYLIKTRGQQVTLSCSPISGHRSVSWYQQTPGQGLQFLFEYFSETQRNKGNFPGRFSGRQFSNSRSEMNVSTLELGDSALYLCASWTGGVTDTQYFGPGTRLTVL.

The CDR3 loop reads CASSPWTGEGNTIYF. The CDR3 nucleotides read TGCGCCAGCAGCCCGTGGACAGGAGAAGGAAACACCATATATTTT. The rearrangement uses TRBV5-1 and TRBJ1-3; TRBD1 matches 7 bases. The CDR3 length is 15 residues. V shed 4 bases, J shed 4 bases, and the junction held 8 bases outside the gene matches. Per germline, CDR1 SGHRS and CDR2 YFSETQ.

This clone was recorded once. The V and J genes are TRBV4-3 and TRBJ1-2; D remains unclear. Germline V lookup: CDR1 LGHNA, CDR2 YSLEER. The CDR3 covers 15 residues. V lost 0 bases and J 4 bases, leaving 12 bases between the germline ends. The CDR3 is CASSQDARGGYGYTF. CDR3 nucleotides: TGCGCCAGCAGCCAAGACGCCCGCGGCGGCTATGGCTACACCTTC.

The CDR3: CAWGTTNTYEQYF. In nucleotides, the CDR3 is TGTGCCTGGGGGACAACTAATACCTACGAGCAGTACTTC. The genes are TRBV30 and TRBJ2-7, with D possibly being TRBD1 (6 bases). The CDR3 consists of 13 residues. V was cut by 5 bases and J by 2 bases, with 13 bases left in between. CDR1 and CDR2 (germline): GTSNPN, SVGIG (reference sequence).

The CDR3 is CASMGLPNTEAFF. CDR3 nucleotide sequence: TGTGCCAGCATGGGACTGCCGAACACTGAAGCTTTCTTT. The chain links TRBV28 to TRBJ1-1; TRBD1 is a possible D gene (5 bases). The germline V gene has CDR1 MDHEN and CDR2 SYDVKM. The V end lost 7 bases, the J end lost 1 base, and 10 bases lay between the germline ends. There are 13 residues in the CDR3.

The sample holds a few counts of this clone. This sequence joins TRBV5-6 and TRBJ1-2; D is perhaps TRBD1 (5 bases). This CDR3 region has 13 residues. Looked up from germline, CDR1 is SGHDT and CDR2 is YYEEEE. V was cut by 1 base and J by 4 bases, with 8 bases left in between. CDR3 sequence reads: CASSLLGGYGYTF. Written as DNA, the CDR3 is TGTGCCAGCAGCTTGTTGGGGGGCTATGGCTACACCTTC.

V usage is TRBV28 and J usage is TRBJ2-7; tentatively, D is TRBD2 (6 bases). V lost 4 bases to trimming and J lost 7 bases, with 23 bases between them. This CDR3 is built from 16 residues. Germline V lookup: CDR1 MDHEN, CDR2 SYDVKM. In nucleotides, the CDR3 is TGTGCCAGCAGTTCCTCCTCCGGGAGATGGGGCTCGGAGCAGTACTTC. Its protein is CASSSSSGRWGSEQYF.

CDR3 sequence reads: CASGTDSNTEAFF. The DNA of the CDR3 is TGTGCCAGCGGGACAGATTCGAACACTGAAGCTTTCTTT. The chain carries TRBV2 and TRBJ1-1, with 7 bases aligning to TRBD1. CDR1 and CDR2 (germline): SNHLY, FYNNEI. The CDR3 has 13 residues. V was pared by 8 bases and J by 1 base, with 4 bases of the junction left unmatched.

CDR3 DNA: TGTGCCAGCAGGAAAGGGCGGCGGGGGAACACTGAAGCTTTCTTT. This translates into CASRKGRRGNTEAFF. V usage is TRBV28 and J usage is TRBJ1-1; no reliable D call. Looked up from germline, CDR1 is MDHEN and CDR2 is SYDVKM. CDR3 length: 15 residues. Deletions cut 6 bases from V and 1 base from J, with 15 bases between.

This chain connects TRBV19 to TRBJ2-2; possibly TRBD2 for D (5 bases). Trimming stripped 7 bases from V and 5 bases from J, with 14 bases between. Germline values: CDR1 LNHDA, CDR2 SQIVND (reference sequence). The CDR3 consists of 14 residues. CDR3: CASNLLAPTGELFF. CDR3 DNA: TGTGCCAGTAATCTCCTAGCTCCAACCGGGGAGCTGTTTTTT. Filled out from reference TRBV19 and TRBJ2-2, the complete variable domain reads DGGITQSPKYLFRKEGQNVTLSCEQNLNHDAMYWYRQDPGQGLRLIYYSQIVNDFQKGDIAEGYSVSREKKESFPLTVTSAQKNPTAFYLCASNLLAPTGELFFGEGSRLTVL.

The chain joins TRBV30 to TRBJ1-1, with D possibly TRBD1 on 6 matching bases. Trimming removed 5 bases at V and 8 bases at J, with 9 bases between. Per the germline V gene, CDR1 is GTSNPN and CDR2 is SVGIG (reference sequence). This CDR3 region has 10 residues. The CDR3 DNA follows: TGTGCCTGGGGGGGGGCAGAAGCTTTCTTT. Amino acid sequence: CAWGGAEAFF.

The V and J genes are TRBV10-3 and TRBJ2-5; 10 nucleotides line up with TRBD1. The DNA end is more similar to TRBJ2-7, so the J call may be wrong. The CDR3 spans 12 residues. Germline V gives CDR1 ENHRY, CDR2 SYGVKD. In DNA, the CDR3 is TGTGCCACCGGGACAGGGGTCGGCGAGCAGTACTTC. Translating it yields CATGTGVGEQYF.

Only one count was recorded for this clone. The J gene is TRBJ2-3, the V gene TRBV6-1, with TRBD2 matching 7 bases. Trimming removed 0 bases from V and 4 bases from J; junction bases left unmatched: 10. The CDR3 runs 17 residues. CDR1 is MNHNS and CDR2 is SASEGT in the germline V gene. The DNA for the CDR3 is TGTGCCAGCAGTGAAGCGGATGGATTGGCGGGGGCAGATACGCAGTATTTT. This gives the protein CASSEADGLAGADTQYF.

A single count supports this clone. The chain is built from TRBV5-1 and TRBJ1-1; D is unclear. Germline V lookup: CDR1 SGHRS, CDR2 YFSETQ. The CDR3 consists of 15 residues. V was shortened by 4 bases and J by 2 bases, with 15 bases between the two germline ends. CDR3 region: CASSSTHPGNTEAFF. CDR3 nucleotide sequence: TGCGCCAGCAGCAGTACCCACCCGGGCAACACTGAAGCTTTCTTT.

The V call is TRBV5-1, the J call TRBJ2-5, with D possibly being TRBD2 (6 bases). CDR3 size: 18 residues. The V end was cut by 0 bases, the J end by 4 bases, with 22 bases between. Looked up from germline, CDR1 is SGHRS and CDR2 is YFSETQ. The CDR3 region is CASSLGRTILEFGETQYF. CDR3 in DNA: TGCGCCAGCAGCTTGGGGAGGACTATATTGGAGTTCGGAGAGACCCAGTACTTC.

The chain links TRBV19 to TRBJ2-2; D might be TRBD2 (5 bases). V was pared by 3 bases and J by 3 bases, with 8 bases between. The CDR3 covers 14 residues. Germline V gene sequence: CDR1 LNHDA, CDR2 SQIVND (reference sequence). As DNA, the CDR3 is TGTGCCAGTAGTATGCTGAGGGACACCGGGGAGCTGTTTTTT. Translating gives CASSMLRDTGELFF.

The CDR3 DNA reads TGTGCCAGTGCGGGGGTTGCGGGGCCCTACGAGCAGTACTTC. This gives the protein CASAGVAGPYEQYF. The chain carries TRBV28 and TRBJ2-7, with 7 bases that match TRBD2. Per germline, CDR1 MDHEN and CDR2 SYDVKM. Germline trimming cut 9 bases from V and 2 bases from J; bases unmatched to any gene: 10. The CDR3 runs to 14 residues.

This chain connects TRBV7-9 to TRBJ1-5, with a tentative D call TRBD1 (5 bases). Trimming took 1 base from V and 7 from J, leaving 11 bases between them. Germline V gene lookup returns CDR1 SEHNR and CDR2 FQNEAQ (reference sequence). This CDR3 has 14 residues. CDR3 region: CASSLGQSWQPQHF. The CDR3 coding sequence is TGTGCCAGCAGCTTAGGACAGTCGTGGCAGCCCCAGCATTTT.

The chain is built from TRBV6-1 and TRBJ1-1; D unclear. There are 15 residues in the CDR3. CDR1 is MNHNS and CDR2 is SASEGT in the germline V gene. Trimming shortened V by 0 bases and J by 7 bases, and 15 bases separated the two germline ends. The CDR3 nucleotides read TGTGCCAGCAGTGAAGCGAAAAAAGGCAGCCTTGAAGCTTTCTTT. Protein product: CASSEAKKGSLEAFF.

On this clone itself: Other DNA sequences in this specimen translate into the identical CDR3. The V and J genes are TRBV2 and TRBJ2-1, with 13 positions matching TRBD2. Trimming at V came to 6 bases and at J to 6 bases, leaving 5 bases not matched to a gene. In germline, CDR1 is SNHLY, CDR2 FYNNEI. CDR3 size: 15 residues. The CDR3 DNA sequence: TGTGCCAGCAGGGAACTAGCGGGAGGGTCCAATGAGCAGTTCTTC. Amino acid sequence: CASRELAGGSNEQFF.

This clone appeared once. The V and J genes are TRBV9 and TRBJ1-5; no clear D. The CDR3 runs to 15 residues. V dropped 4 bases and J dropped 1 base, with 12 bases sitting between them. CDR1 and CDR2 from the germline V gene are SGDLS and YYNGEE. CDR3 DNA sequence: TGTGCCAGCAGCCCGGGCCCGAAAAGCAATCAGCCCCAGCATTTT. It translates to CASSPGPKSNQPQHF. Drawing the rest from reference TRBV9 and TRBJ1-5, the complete variable domain is DSGVTQTPKHLITATGQRVTLRCSPRSGDLSVYWYQQSLDQGLQFLIQYYNGEERAKGNILERFSAQQFPDLHSELNLSSLELGDSALYFCASSPGPKSNQPQHFGDGTRLSIL.

The chain recombines TRBV29-1 with TRBJ1-3; TRBD1 aligns across 9 bases. This CDR3 region has 13 residues. Germline V gives CDR1 SQVTM, CDR2 ANQGSEA. The J segment lost 2 bases and the V segment lost 6 bases, leaving 2 bases of the junction unmatched. DNA for the CDR3: TGCAGCGTCCGGACAGGGGCTGGAAACACCATATATTTT. Translated: CSVRTGAGNTIYF.

The rearrangement links TRBV2 to TRBJ2-3; 11 positions match TRBD2. The V gene's germline CDR1 is SNHLY and CDR2 FYNNEI. The CDR3 loop spans 15 amino acids. The ends lost 5 bases at V and 3 bases at J; junction bases unmatched: 4. The CDR3 DNA reads TGTGCCAGCAGTCCATCTAGCGGGAGGACAGATACGCAGTATTTT. Translating gives CASSPSSGRTDTQYF. Based on the CDR3 plus reference TRBV2 and TRBJ2-3, the full variable domain is EPEVTQTPSHQVTQMGQEVILRCVPISNHLYFYWYRQILGQKVEFLVSFYNNEISEKSEIFDDQFSVERPDGSNFTLKIRSTKLEDSAMYFCASSPSSGRTDTQYFGPGTRLTVL.

This clone was observed a single time. The sample has other DNA sequences that encode this CDR3 too. This chain joins TRBV10-3 and TRBJ2-5; perhaps TRBD1 as D (6 bases). CDR1 and CDR2 from the germline V gene are ENHRY and SYGVKD. The V gene lost 5 bases and the J gene lost 1 base, with 11 bases spanning the gap. The CDR3 is 14 amino acids. The CDR3 nucleotides are TGTGCCATCAGTCCAGGACAGATCCAAGAGACCCAGTACTTC. The encoded protein is CAISPGQIQETQYF.

V gene TRBV15 combines with J gene TRBJ1-3; maybe TRBD1 (5 bases). Germline assignment: CDR1 LNHNV and CDR2 YYDKDF (reference sequence). The CDR3 runs 12 residues. The V end lost 5 bases, the J end lost 6 bases, and 8 bases lay between the germline ends. DNA for the CDR3: TGTGCCACCAGCCGGGGGTTAAACACCATATATTTT. Its protein is CATSRGLNTIYF. The full variable domain, rest sourced from reference TRBV15 and TRBJ1-3, is DAMVIQNPRYQVTQFGKPVTLSCSQTLNHNVMYWYQQKSSQAPKLLFHYYDKDFNNEADTPDNFQSRRPNTSFCFLDIRSPGLGDTAMYLCATSRGLNTIYFGEGSWLTVV.